A single sample gave rise to the 9 T cell receptor beta chains below, sequenced in a study of T cells in Graves' hyperthyroidism and ophthalmopathy. Amplified regions were TCR beta CDR3 sequences from RNA transcripts. The HTBI primer set drove a first-round RT-PCR of the TCR CDR3. TCRdb used MiXCR to reprocess the multiplex PCR reads, holding one entry per CDR3 protein. The data hold almost 600,000 distinct CDR3 sequences, with approximately 15% observed a single time. The sequenced sample was blood. Every receptor here comes from a woman aged 30 to 39 with Graves' hyperthyroidism that later progressed to Graves' ophthalmopathy.

This clonotype showed up many times. The chain has TRBV6-1 and TRBJ2-1, with 7 positions matching TRBD1. The germline V gene has CDR1 MNHNS and CDR2 SASEGT. The CDR3 is 15 residues long. Trimming took 6 bases from V and 6 from J; bases not matched to a gene: 11. CDR3 sequence reads: CASRPLSSGGNEQFF. DNA for the CDR3: TGTGCCAGCAGGCCTCTTAGCTCAGGGGGCAATGAGCAGTTCTTC.

This clonotype has at least ten counts. V is TRBV7-9 and J is TRBJ2-7; D is ambiguous. Per the germline V gene, CDR1 is SEHNR and CDR2 is FQNEAQ (reference sequence). The CDR3 length is 14 residues. V was clipped by 6 bases and J by 5 bases, with 17 bases between them. CDR3 nucleotides: TGTGCCAGCAGTTCTCTTAGTGGTGAGGACGAGCAGTACTTC. It is translated as CASSSLSGEDEQYF. Full variable domain (remainder filled in from reference TRBV7-9 and TRBJ2-7): DTGVSQNPRHKITKRGQNVTFRCDPISEHNRLYWYRQTLGQGPEFLTYFQNEAQLEKSRLLSDRFSAERPKGSFSTLEIQRTEQGDSAMYLCASSSLSGEDEQYFGPGTRLTVT.

This clonotype showed up many times. The genes are TRBV7-3 and TRBJ1-2, with D maybe TRBD1 (5 bases). V was shortened by 7 bases and J by 8 bases, with 14 bases between the two germline ends. In germline, CDR1 is SGHTA, CDR2 FQGTGA. This CDR3 has 12 residues. Written as DNA, the CDR3 is TGTGCCAGCACCGGACACCAGAGCGGCTACACCTTC. Translating gives CASTGHQSGYTF.

This clonotype was detected ten times or more. The rearrangement links TRBV28 to TRBJ2-7; D is perhaps TRBD2 (5 bases). The CDR3 is 14 amino acids. Deletions cut 5 bases from V and 2 bases from J, with 13 bases between. The V gene's germline CDR1 is MDHEN and CDR2 SYDVKM. CDR3 region: CASSPPGSAYEQYF. The CDR3 bases are TGTGCCAGCAGTCCCCCGGGGTCGGCCTACGAGCAGTACTTC.

This clonotype was observed at least ten times. The V call is TRBV27, the J call TRBJ1-6; D gene ambiguous. CDR1 and CDR2 (germline): MNHEY, SMNVEV (reference sequence). CDR3 size: 14 residues. Trimming left V 3 bases short and J 8 bases short, with 11 bases between. CDR3 coding DNA: TGTGCCAGCAGTTTCGAGGGATATGATTCACCCCTCCACTTT. Its translation is CASSFEGYDSPLHF.

V and J are TRBV20-1 and TRBJ1-1; no clear D gene. This CDR3 is built from 10 residues. Germline V gives CDR1 DFQATT, CDR2 SNEGSKA (reference sequence). The V and J ends lost 6 bases and 10 bases respectively, with 12 bases between them. The CDR3 nucleotides are TGCAGTGCCTATGGGCAAGGAGCTTTCTTT. Encoded protein: CSAYGQGAFF.

The sample holds many counts of this clonotype. The rearrangement uses TRBV20-1 and TRBJ1-4; D possibly corresponds to TRBD1 (6 bases). CDR3 size: 18 residues. Trimming pared 1 base from V and 4 bases from J, leaving 22 bases between. Germline assignment: CDR1 DFQATT and CDR2 SNEGSKA (reference sequence). The CDR3 coding sequence is TGCAGTGCTAGAGGTCGGGGGGGCATTCGAGCGCTTAATGAAAAACTGTTTTTT. Encoded protein: CSARGRGGIRALNEKLFF.

This clonotype was seen many times. The chain couples TRBV28 to TRBJ2-3; D may be TRBD1 or TRBD2 (5 bases each). Germline lookup yields CDR1 MDHEN and CDR2 SYDVKM. The CDR3 sequence is 16 residues long. Deletions cut 4 bases from V and 2 bases from J, with 16 bases between. CDR3: CASSSPTEGNTDTQYF. DNA for the CDR3: TGTGCCAGCAGTTCCCCGACAGAGGGGAACACAGATACGCAGTATTTT.

The sample holds many counts of this clonotype. This chain links TRBV12-3 or TRBV12-4 with TRBJ1-2; no clear D gene. V lost 3 bases and J 0 bases, leaving 11 bases between the germline ends. CDR3 length: 15 residues. The CDR3 sequence is CASSFRGRANYGYTF. The DNA of the CDR3 is TGTGCCAGCAGTTTTCGGGGTCGGGCTAACTATGGCTACACCTTC.